The sample holds a few counts of the clone carrying this TCR beta chain. The CDR3 sequence is 14 residues long. The V gene lost 6 bases and the J gene lost 3 bases, with 14 bases spanning the gap. This sample is drawn from a study of T-cell memory formation after mild COVID-19. TCRalpha and TCRbeta libraries used 5'RACE with constant-segment primers and UMIs. One entry per CDR3 protein results from TCRdb running MiXCR on the 5' RACE reads. This sample has approximately 290,000 distinct CDR3 sequences; 15% to 20% occur once, and the top ten carry 20% to 25%. The source material was PBMCs or a T cell subset sorted from them (not recorded which). The source of this sequence is a man aged 18 to 30 who had mild COVID-19 (a few samples of this study predate the infection). Cell type and time point are not known. V usage is TRBV12-3 or TRBV12-4 and J usage is TRBJ1-1; D gene uncertain. Written as DNA, the CDR3 is TGTGCCAGCAGCCCTAGGACCGCCTACACTGAAGCTTTCTTT. This translates into CASSPRTAYTEAFF.